Listed below are T cell receptor beta chains from one sample, sequenced in a study of cytomegalovirus exposure and HLA in healthy donors. Only in-frame clones appear in the TCRdb table, and some are missing; sequencing was by immunoSEQ multiplex PCR. Found here are 150,000 to 200,000 clones, 65% to 85% of them singletons; the top ten hold approximately 2.4%. Sequencing was performed on PBMCs. These receptors all stem from a male donor in good health and CMV-seronegative. The CDR3 runs from the conserved cysteine through the conserved F or W. Each record gives: CDR3 length, D gene, J gene, V gene, clone size, CDR3 protein, CDR3 DNA. The D gene is left open where the match is weak. Size values are once, few and many counts, or a class for expanded clones, and some rows have none.

len: 14; d_gene: NA; j_gene: TRBJ2-7; v_gene: TRBV4-3; abundance: NA; CDR3aa: CASSHRDNSYEQYF; CDR3nt: TGCGCCAGCAGCCACCGGGACAATTCCTACGAGCAGTACTTC
len: 15; d_gene: TRBD1; j_gene: TRBJ1-1; v_gene: TRBV7-6; abundance: NA; CDR3aa: CASSVRDRGLTEAFF; CDR3nt: TGTGCCAGCAGCGTAAGGGACAGGGGGCTCACTGAAGCTTTCTTT
len: 15; d_gene: TRBD2; j_gene: TRBJ2-5; v_gene: TRBV29-1; abundance: NA; CDR3aa: CSVEDHGGAQETQYF; CDR3nt: TGCAGCGTTGAAGATCACGGGGGGGCCCAGGAGACCCAGTACTTC
len: 14; d_gene: NA; j_gene: TRBJ1-3; v_gene: TRBV6-5; abundance: few; CDR3aa: CASTSTESGNTIYF; CDR3nt: TGTGCCAGCACCTCGACAGAATCTGGAAACACCATATATTTT
len: 15; d_gene: NA; j_gene: TRBJ1-2; v_gene: TRBV18; abundance: NA; CDR3aa: CASSPPRGDYTGYTF; CDR3nt: TGTGCCAGCTCACCACCAAGGGGGGACTATACTGGCTACACCTTC
len: 13; d_gene: TRBD2; j_gene: TRBJ2-7; v_gene: TRBV5-1; abundance: NA; CDR3aa: CASSGREGLEQYF; CDR3nt: TGCGCCAGCAGTGGGCGGGAGGGCCTCGAGCAGTACTTC
len: 14; d_gene: TRBD1; j_gene: TRBJ2-7; v_gene: TRBV4-3; abundance: NA; CDR3aa: CASSQGTGRYEQYF; CDR3nt: TGCGCCAGCAGCCAAGGGACAGGGCGTTACGAGCAGTACTTC
len: 14; d_gene: TRBD1; j_gene: TRBJ1-2; v_gene: TRBV6-4; abundance: NA; CDR3aa: CASRDHGQGGGYTF; CDR3nt: TGTGCCAGCAGAGACCATGGACAGGGAGGTGGCTACACCTTC
len: 14; d_gene: NA; j_gene: TRBJ2-7; v_gene: TRBV7-9; abundance: NA; CDR3aa: CASSLMGGGDEQYF; CDR3nt: TGTGCCAGCAGCTTAATGGGGGGAGGAGATGAGCAGTACTTC
len: 16; d_gene: TRBD2; j_gene: TRBJ2-3; v_gene: TRBV9; abundance: NA; CDR3aa: CASSPRGGGAGDTQYF; CDR3nt: TGTGCCAGCAGCCCCAGGGGCGGGGGGGCAGGAGATACGCAGTATTTT
len: 14; d_gene: NA; j_gene: TRBJ1-1; v_gene: TRBV19; abundance: NA; CDR3aa: CASSMVGGSTEAFF; CDR3nt: TGTGCCAGTAGTATGGTGGGGGGGAGCACTGAAGCTTTCTTT
len: 15; d_gene: TRBD1; j_gene: TRBJ2-3; v_gene: TRBV5-1; abundance: NA; CDR3aa: CASSPPTGSTDTQYF; CDR3nt: TGCGCCAGCAGCCCCCCGACAGGGAGCACAGATACGCAGTATTTT
len: 15; d_gene: NA; j_gene: TRBJ2-3; v_gene: TRBV15; abundance: once; CDR3aa: CATSRTGVGTDTQYF; CDR3nt: TGTGCCACCAGCAGGACGGGGGTGGGCACAGATACGCAGTATTTT
len: 13; d_gene: NA; j_gene: TRBJ2-7; v_gene: TRBV7-2; abundance: NA; CDR3aa: CASSRRQAYEQYF; CDR3nt: TGTGCCAGCAGCCGAAGACAGGCCTACGAGCAGTACTTC
len: 14; d_gene: TRBD1; j_gene: TRBJ2-1; v_gene: TRBV5-4; abundance: NA; CDR3aa: CASSFRDRGDEQFF; CDR3nt: TGTGCCAGCAGCTTCCGGGACAGGGGTGATGAGCAGTTCTTC
len: 12; d_gene: NA; j_gene: TRBJ1-6; v_gene: TRBV28; abundance: NA; CDR3aa: CASNRVNSPLHF; CDR3nt: TGTGCCAGCAACAGGGTGAATTCACCCCTCCACTTT
len: 14; d_gene: TRBD1; j_gene: TRBJ2-7; v_gene: TRBV28; abundance: NA; CDR3aa: CASSKDRGRNEQYF; CDR3nt: TGTGCCAGCAGTAAGGACAGGGGGCGCAACGAGCAGTACTTC
len: 14; d_gene: TRBD2; j_gene: TRBJ2-7; v_gene: TRBV7-9; abundance: NA; CDR3aa: CASSRSSGVYEQYF; CDR3nt: TGTGCCAGCAGCAGATCTAGCGGGGTCTACGAGCAGTACTTC
len: 14; d_gene: NA; j_gene: TRBJ1-5; v_gene: TRBV5-4; abundance: NA; CDR3aa: CASSLGQSNQPQHF; CDR3nt: TGTGCCAGCAGCTTAGGACAGAGTAATCAGCCCCAGCATTTT
len: 14; d_gene: NA; j_gene: TRBJ2-3; v_gene: TRBV7-9; abundance: NA; CDR3aa: CASSLESLTDTQYF; CDR3nt: TGTGCCAGCAGCTTAGAATCCCTCACAGATACGCAGTATTTT
len: 15; d_gene: NA; j_gene: TRBJ2-3; v_gene: TRBV15; abundance: once; CDR3aa: CATSRDGQNTDTQYF; CDR3nt: TGTGCCACCAGCAGAGATGGACAGAACACAGATACGCAGTATTTT
len: 11; d_gene: NA; j_gene: TRBJ2-1; v_gene: TRBV29-1; abundance: NA; CDR3aa: CSTPGVNEQFF; CDR3nt: TGCAGCACCCCAGGGGTCAATGAGCAGTTCTTC
len: 15; d_gene: NA; j_gene: TRBJ2-1; v_gene: TRBV6-5; abundance: few; CDR3aa: CASSYSGQAYNEQFF; CDR3nt: TGTGCCAGCAGTTACTCTGGGCAGGCCTACAATGAGCAGTTCTTC
len: 16; d_gene: NA; j_gene: TRBJ1-5; v_gene: TRBV4-1; abundance: NA; CDR3aa: CASSQGVGGVNQPQHF; CDR3nt: TGCGCCAGCAGCCAAGGGGTAGGGGGAGTCAATCAGCCCCAGCATTTT
len: 12; d_gene: NA; j_gene: TRBJ1-5; v_gene: TRBV19; abundance: NA; CDR3aa: CASIRDFQPQHF; CDR3nt: TGTGCCAGTATTCGGGACTTTCAGCCCCAGCATTTT
len: 14; d_gene: NA; j_gene: TRBJ1-6; v_gene: TRBV30; abundance: NA; CDR3aa: CACKDRPYNSPLHF; CDR3nt: TGTGCCTGTAAGGACAGACCTTATAATTCACCCCTCCACTTT
len: 13; d_gene: NA; j_gene: TRBJ1-5; v_gene: TRBV19; abundance: NA; CDR3aa: CASSIGSGGLQHF; CDR3nt: TGTGCCAGTAGTATAGGTTCGGGGGGTCTCCAGCATTTT
len: 16; d_gene: TRBD2; j_gene: TRBJ2-1; v_gene: TRBV15; abundance: NA; CDR3aa: CATSGRWLAGVNEQFF; CDR3nt: TGTGCCACCAGCGGCCGCTGGCTAGCGGGAGTGAATGAGCAGTTCTTC
len: 13; d_gene: TRBD1; j_gene: TRBJ1-1; v_gene: TRBV6-6; abundance: NA; CDR3aa: CASRLDRVTEAFF; CDR3nt: TGTGCCAGCAGGTTGGACAGGGTCACTGAAGCTTTCTTT
len: 17; d_gene: TRBD1; j_gene: TRBJ1-2; v_gene: TRBV7-9; abundance: NA; CDR3aa: CASSFGTGDIFNYGYTF; CDR3nt: TGTGCCAGCAGCTTCGGGACAGGGGACATATTTAACTATGGCTACACCTTC
len: 16; d_gene: TRBD1; j_gene: TRBJ2-2; v_gene: TRBV6-6; abundance: few; CDR3aa: CASSPGQGRNTGELFF; CDR3nt: TGTGCCAGCAGCCCCGGACAGGGGCGAAACACCGGGGAGCTGTTTTTT
len: 16; d_gene: NA; j_gene: TRBJ1-1; v_gene: TRBV7-9; abundance: NA; CDR3aa: CSSSLVGTGENTEAFF; CDR3nt: TGTTCCAGCAGCTTAGTTGGTACAGGAGAAAACACTGAAGCTTTCTTT
len: 12; d_gene: NA; j_gene: TRBJ1-1; v_gene: TRBV19; abundance: NA; CDR3aa: CASSIGGIEAFF; CDR3nt: TGTGCCAGTAGTATTGGAGGCATTGAAGCTTTCTTT
len: 14; d_gene: NA; j_gene: TRBJ2-7; v_gene: TRBV6-5; abundance: few; CDR3aa: CASSYRRGGYEQYF; CDR3nt: TGTGCCAGCAGTTACCGCCGGGGAGGCTACGAGCAGTACTTC
len: 11; d_gene: TRBD1; j_gene: TRBJ2-5; v_gene: TRBV29-1; abundance: NA; CDR3aa: CSSRQGETQYF; CDR3nt: TGCAGCTCACGACAGGGAGAGACCCAGTACTTC
len: 13; d_gene: NA; j_gene: TRBJ2-7; v_gene: TRBV29-1; abundance: NA; CDR3aa: CSVLGSSSYEQYF; CDR3nt: TGCAGCGTTCTGGGCAGTAGCTCCTACGAGCAGTACTTC
len: 16; d_gene: NA; j_gene: TRBJ2-3; v_gene: TRBV9; abundance: NA; CDR3aa: CASSQRGGVSTDTQYF; CDR3nt: TGTGCCAGCAGCCAGAGGGGGGGCGTCAGCACAGATACGCAGTATTTT
len: 15; d_gene: NA; j_gene: TRBJ1-2; v_gene: TRBV7-8; abundance: NA; CDR3aa: CASSRSRVPDYGYTF; CDR3nt: TGTGCCAGCAGCCGCTCGAGGGTTCCCGACTATGGCTACACCTTC
len: 16; d_gene: NA; j_gene: TRBJ1-3; v_gene: TRBV30; abundance: NA; CDR3aa: CAWSTHRASSGNTIYF; CDR3nt: TGTGCCTGGAGTACTCACAGGGCAAGCTCTGGAAACACCATATATTTT
len: 17; d_gene: TRBD2; j_gene: TRBJ2-1; v_gene: TRBV28; abundance: NA; CDR3aa: CASTRFVAGDRGNEQFF; CDR3nt: TGTGCCAGCACCCGTTTTGTAGCGGGAGACCGCGGCAATGAGCAGTTCTTC
len: 13; d_gene: NA; j_gene: TRBJ1-2; v_gene: TRBV7-2; abundance: NA; CDR3aa: CASSSGVSYGYTF; CDR3nt: TGTGCCAGCAGCTCCGGGGTGAGCTATGGCTACACCTTC
len: 13; d_gene: NA; j_gene: TRBJ1-1; v_gene: TRBV28; abundance: few; CDR3aa: CASSLTVNTEAFF; CDR3nt: TGTGCCAGCAGTTTAACAGTGAACACTGAAGCTTTCTTT
len: 14; d_gene: TRBD2; j_gene: TRBJ2-7; v_gene: TRBV7-9; abundance: NA; CDR3aa: CASSQSSGDYEQYF; CDR3nt: TGTGCCAGCAGCCAGTCTAGCGGGGACTACGAGCAGTACTTC
len: 11; d_gene: NA; j_gene: TRBJ2-7; v_gene: TRBV7-2; abundance: NA; CDR3aa: CASSLSYEQYF; CDR3nt: TGTGCCAGCAGTCTCTCCTACGAGCAGTACTTC
len: 15; d_gene: TRBD1; j_gene: TRBJ1-2; v_gene: TRBV4-3; abundance: NA; CDR3aa: CASSQRLPGGHGYPF; CDR3nt: TGCGCCAGCAGCCAAAGACTTCCAGGGGGCCATGGCTACCCCTTC
len: 15; d_gene: NA; j_gene: TRBJ1-2; v_gene: TRBV2; abundance: NA; CDR3aa: CASPAGGRANYGYTF; CDR3nt: TGTGCCAGCCCCGCGGGCGGGAGGGCTAACTATGGCTACACCTTC
len: 16; d_gene: NA; j_gene: TRBJ2-7; v_gene: TRBV7-9; abundance: once; CDR3aa: CASSKPEGLPYYEQYF; CDR3nt: TGTGCCAGCAGCAAACCGGAGGGGTTGCCCTACTACGAGCAGTACTTC
len: 17; d_gene: NA; j_gene: TRBJ2-3; v_gene: TRBV5-1; abundance: NA; CDR3aa: CASSSTGGTKGADTQYF; CDR3nt: TGCGCCAGCAGCTCTACCGGGGGGACAAAGGGCGCAGATACGCAGTATTTT
len: 12; d_gene: TRBD2; j_gene: TRBJ2-1; v_gene: TRBV2; abundance: NA; CDR3aa: CATGLGVNEQFF; CDR3nt: TGTGCCACGGGACTAGGAGTGAATGAGCAGTTCTTC
len: 16; d_gene: TRBD1; j_gene: TRBJ2-2; v_gene: TRBV27; abundance: NA; CDR3aa: CASRGKGALNTGELFF; CDR3nt: TGTGCCAGCAGGGGGAAGGGGGCACTGAACACCGGGGAGCTGTTTTTT
len: 16; d_gene: TRBD1; j_gene: TRBJ1-2; v_gene: TRBV4-1; abundance: NA; CDR3aa: CASSLRDRGAAYGYTF; CDR3nt: TGCGCCAGCAGCCTCCGGGACAGGGGTGCAGCCTATGGCTACACCTTC